This record concerns one T cell receptor beta chain sequence. The data are from a study of blood T cell repertoires in COVID-19. The overall study: Material from acute and convalescent COVID-19 was sourced from the United States, Italy and Spain. T cells, B-cell-depleted T cells, or PBMCs supplied cDNA or gDNA.

Only in-frame clones appear in the TCRdb table, and some are missing; sequencing was by immunoSEQ multiplex PCR. The sample has 200,000 to 300,000 clones, 75% to 90% seen once. Participants, about 18 to 90 years old, spanned fewer than 30 US areas. Cohorts were determined from participant-reported clinical history. Sample: PBMCs or T cells enriched from blood (not recorded which). This clonotype originated in a woman between 35 and 50 years old with acute COVID-19.

The CDR3 DNA reads as TGTGCCAGCAGGAGAGAAAGTGACACTGAAGCTTTCTTT. This codes for CASRRESDTEAFF. This sequence joins TRBV9 and TRBJ1-1, with D unresolved. Germline values: CDR1 SGDLS, CDR2 YYNGEE. V was cut by 5 bases and J by 3 bases, with 11 bases left in between. The CDR3 runs to 13 residues.